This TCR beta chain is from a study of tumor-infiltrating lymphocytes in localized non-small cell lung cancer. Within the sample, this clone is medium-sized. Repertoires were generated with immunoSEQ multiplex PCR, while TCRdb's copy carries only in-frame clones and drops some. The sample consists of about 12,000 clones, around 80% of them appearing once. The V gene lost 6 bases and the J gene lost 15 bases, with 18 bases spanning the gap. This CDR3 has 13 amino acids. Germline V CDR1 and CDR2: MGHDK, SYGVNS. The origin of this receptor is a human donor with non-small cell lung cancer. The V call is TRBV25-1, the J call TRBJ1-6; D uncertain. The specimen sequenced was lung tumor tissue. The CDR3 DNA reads TGTGCCAGCAGCAATCCGAATCAGGCCAACCTCCACTTT. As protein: CASSNPNQANLHF.